This T cell receptor (beta chain) was documented in a study of cytomegalovirus exposure and HLA in healthy donors. Findings of the study overall: What was likely a sequencing artifact was a cluster of highly shared sequence variants. Several top significant clusters appeared, in a later analysis, to be linked to common viral pathogens. CMV serostatus was the sole immune exposure data available.

PCR used 60 Vbeta primers and 13 Jbeta primers. Libraries were prepared by immunoSEQ multiplex PCR; TCRdb keeps only in-frame clonotypes and omits some of them. Of around 63,000 clones detected, around 78% appear once; the ten largest clones hold over 9.5%. A note on this clone: Its antigen remains unidentified.

This CDR3 comprises 13 residues. The V gene's germline CDR1 is SQVTM and CDR2 ANQGSEA. V lost 7 bases, J lost 8 bases, and 8 bases stayed unmatched. The sample comprised PBMCs. This clonotype was obtained from a man in his forties in good health and CMV-seronegative. The genes are TRBV29-1 and TRBJ2-1; 10 bases match TRBD2. The CDR3 nucleotides read TGCAGCGCTCCGGGACTAGCGATCGATGAGCAGTTCTTC. Residues: CSAPGLAIDEQFF.